These T cell receptor beta chains were read from a single sample in a study of naive and memory T cell subsets. TCRdb reprocessed the UMI-ligation and nested PCR reads with MiXCR, giving one entry per CDR3 protein. The sample lists tens of thousands of distinct CDR3 sequences, 9% occurring once. Sequenced: naive CD8+ T cells from blood. These receptors were obtained from a human donor in good health. CDR3s include the opening cysteine and the closing phenylalanine or tryptophan. A D gene is named only where the DNA matches it firmly. The size of a clone is reported for some rows only, either as once, few or many, or as a class for expanded clones.

d_gene,j_gene,abundance,v_gene,CDR3aa,CDR3nt
TRBD1,TRBJ2-7,many,TRBV7-6,CASSLARGQGAREQYF,TGTGCCAGCAGCTTAGCGAGGGGACAGGGGGCGCGGGAGCAGTACTTC
TRBD1,TRBJ1-5,many,TRBV27,CASSSFTGDIQPQHF,TGTGCCAGCAGTTCGTTCACAGGGGATATTCAGCCCCAGCATTTT
TRBD2,TRBJ2-1,-,TRBV10-2,CASSSGLAGGPPYNEQFF,TGCGCCAGCAGTTCGGGACTAGCGGGAGGGCCCCCCTACAATGAGCAGTTCTTC
-,TRBJ2-1,few,TRBV6-2/TRBV6-3,CASSYSPQAQLVFF,TGTGCCAGCAGTTACTCCCCCCAGGCCCAATTGGTGTTCTTC
TRBD1,TRBJ1-1,few,TRBV6-1,CASSAGQANTEAFF,TGTGCCAGCAGTGCCGGACAGGCTAACACTGAAGCTTTCTTT
-,TRBJ1-1,-,TRBV6-2/TRBV6-3,CASSPRGRALAAFF,TGTGCCAGCAGTCCAAGGGGGAGGGCCCTTGCTGCTTTCTTT
TRBD1,TRBJ1-5,-,TRBV6-2/TRBV6-3,CASSFQGASQPQHF,TGTGCCAGCAGTTTCCAGGGGGCGAGTCAGCCCCAGCATTTT
-,TRBJ2-7,-,TRBV4-3,CASSQDFPGYEQYF,TGCGCCAGCAGCCAAGATTTTCCCGGCTACGAGCAGTACTTC
-,TRBJ2-1,many,TRBV7-3,CASSLREYNEQFF,TGTGCCAGCAGCTTAAGAGAATACAATGAGCAGTTCTTC
TRBD1,TRBJ2-5,-,TRBV29-1,CSVEDGTVSETQYF,TGCAGCGTTGAAGATGGGACAGTTTCGGAGACCCAGTACTTC
-,TRBJ2-5,many,TRBV10-2,CASSAGETQYF,TGCGCCAGCAGTGCCGGAGAGACCCAGTACTTC
TRBD1,TRBJ2-5,few,TRBV12-3/TRBV12-4,CASRQTGSHQETQYF,TGTGCCAGCAGACAGACAGGGTCGCACCAAGAGACCCAGTACTTC
-,TRBJ1-1,many,TRBV7-9,CASSQGKEAFF,TGTGCCAGCAGCCAGGGTAAAGAAGCTTTCTTT
-,TRBJ2-3,-,TRBV6-1,CASFSGITDTQYF,TGTGCCAGCTTTTCCGGGATCACAGATACGCAGTATTTT
-,TRBJ1-1,many,TRBV12-3/TRBV12-4,CASSLGGAGAFF,TGTGCCAGCAGTCTAGGGGGGGCCGGCGCTTTCTTT
TRBD2,TRBJ2-3,many,TRBV9,CASSVGGTRQDTQYF,TGTGCCAGCAGCGTAGGAGGGACTAGGCAAGATACGCAGTATTTT
-,TRBJ2-5,-,TRBV7-9,CASSPVRGAKETQYF,TGTGCCAGCAGCCCAGTTCGGGGGGCAAAAGAGACCCAGTACTTC
TRBD2,TRBJ2-7,many,TRBV9,CASSSRTSGRGEQYF,TGTGCCAGCAGCTCTCGGACTAGCGGGAGAGGCGAGCAGTACTTC
TRBD1,TRBJ1-4,-,TRBV12-3/TRBV12-4,CASSLVAGGFGEKLFF,TGTGCCAGCAGTTTAGTAGCAGGGGGCTTCGGTGAAAAACTGTTTTTT
-,TRBJ2-1,many,TRBV15,CATSGVGEQFF,TGTGCCACCAGCGGAGTGGGTGAGCAGTTCTTC
-,TRBJ2-1,many,TRBV29-1,CSAGGEGYNEQFF,TGCAGCGCCGGGGGCGAGGGATACAATGAGCAGTTCTTC
-,TRBJ2-3,many,TRBV2,CASTRLPSGADTQYF,TGTGCCAGCACCAGACTCCCCTCAGGGGCAGATACGCAGTATTTT
-,TRBJ1-2,-,TRBV5-1,CASSLVGDTVYGYTF,TGCGCCAGCAGCTTGGTTGGCGACACGGTGTATGGCTACACCTTC
-,TRBJ2-7,many,TRBV11-2,CASSFGRGGDEQYF,TGTGCCAGCAGCTTTGGCAGAGGAGGCGACGAGCAGTACTTC
-,TRBJ1-1,few,TRBV28,CASSLGDNTEAFF,TGTGCCAGCAGTTTAGGAGATAACACTGAAGCTTTCTTT
-,TRBJ1-1,-,TRBV30,CAWSVGILGAFF,TGTGCCTGGAGTGTGGGGATCTTGGGAGCTTTCTTT
-,TRBJ1-1,-,TRBV9,CASSGGGTGTEAFF,TGTGCCAGCAGCGGGGGGGGGACCGGCACTGAAGCTTTCTTT
TRBD1,TRBJ1-3,-,TRBV12-3/TRBV12-4,CAIVRDRLPSGNTIYF,TGTGCCATTGTCCGGGACAGGCTTCCCTCTGGAAACACCATATATTTT
-,TRBJ2-7,-,TRBV27,CASSLPGPGYEQYF,TGTGCCAGCAGTTTGCCCGGTCCGGGCTACGAGCAGTACTTC
-,TRBJ1-2,many,TRBV10-3,CAISEAVRYGYTF,TGTGCCATCAGTGAGGCGGTCCGATATGGCTACACCTTC
TRBD2,TRBJ2-1,few,TRBV6-2/TRBV6-3,CASRSPSGSNGEQFF,TGTGCCAGCAGATCCCCTAGCGGGAGTAATGGTGAGCAGTTCTTC
TRBD2,TRBJ2-1,many,TRBV29-1,CSVEREDYYNEQFF,TGCAGCGTTGAGCGGGAGGACTACTACAATGAGCAGTTCTTC
-,TRBJ1-1,few,TRBV7-9,CASSFYAGAKMNTEAFF,TGTGCCAGCAGCTTTTACGCCGGGGCAAAGATGAACACTGAAGCTTTCTTT
-,TRBJ1-1,few,TRBV9,CASSVGSGEAFF,TGTGCCAGCAGCGTCGGAAGTGGTGAAGCTTTCTTT
TRBD2,TRBJ2-3,-,TRBV19,CASSRTSGRIDTQYF,TGTGCCAGTAGTAGAACTAGCGGGAGAATAGATACGCAGTATTTT
TRBD1,TRBJ2-7,-,TRBV28,CASSLQDRGDDEQYF,TGTGCCAGCAGTTTACAGGACAGGGGAGACGACGAGCAGTACTTC
-,TRBJ2-7,few,TRBV2,CASSEGRETYEQYF,TGTGCCAGCAGTGAAGGCCGGGAAACCTACGAGCAGTACTTC
TRBD2,TRBJ2-3,-,TRBV9,CASSVAHEREIQDTQYF,TGTGCCAGCAGCGTAGCTCATGAGCGGGAAATTCAAGATACGCAGTATTTT
-,TRBJ2-7,many,TRBV25-1,CASSDPQGSPYEQYF,TGTGCCAGCAGTGACCCCCAGGGATCACCCTACGAGCAGTACTTC
-,TRBJ1-1,-,TRBV30,CAWRGLWAFF,TGTGCCTGGAGGGGACTTTGGGCTTTCTTT
-,TRBJ1-4,many,TRBV7-9,CASSDPMENEKLFF,TGTGCCAGCAGCGACCCGATGGAGAATGAAAAACTGTTTTTT
TRBD2,TRBJ2-1,few,TRBV7-9,CASSLAGTRNEQFF,TGTGCCAGCAGCTTAGCTGGGACTAGAAATGAGCAGTTCTTC
TRBD1,TRBJ1-1,many,TRBV7-6,CASSPRQGVSTEAFF,TGTGCCAGCAGCCCGAGGCAGGGGGTGAGCACTGAAGCTTTCTTT
TRBD1,TRBJ1-6,-,TRBV27,CASSRTGALGNSPLHF,TGTGCCAGCAGTAGAACAGGGGCCCTTGGTAATTCACCCCTCCACTTT
TRBD2,TRBJ2-3,many,TRBV24-1,CATSDLMAGGRYF,TGTGCCACCAGTGATTTGATGGCGGGAGGGCGGTATTTT
TRBD1,TRBJ2-2,-,TRBV5-1,CASSLGDSITGELFF,TGCGCCAGCAGCTTGGGGGACAGCATCACCGGGGAGCTGTTTTTT
-,TRBJ2-1,-,TRBV7-6,CASSLQGWDEQFF,TGTGCCAGCAGCTTACAGGGGTGGGATGAGCAGTTCTTC
-,TRBJ2-3,-,TRBV28,CASSFLGREGATDTQYF,TGTGCCAGCAGTTTTTTAGGCCGGGAAGGGGCCACAGATACGCAGTATTTT
TRBD2,TRBJ2-5,-,TRBV6-1,CASSEAGTRTPETQYF,TGTGCCAGCAGTGAAGCGGGGACTAGAACGCCCGAGACCCAGTACTTC
-,TRBJ1-4,many,TRBV29-1,CSVDIDGTEKLFF,TGCAGCGTGGATATCGATGGGACGGAAAAACTGTTTTTT
-,TRBJ2-2,-,TRBV12-3/TRBV12-4,CASSDGGTNTGELFF,TGTGCCAGCAGCGACGGCGGGACGAACACCGGGGAGCTGTTTTTT
-,TRBJ2-7,-,TRBV2,CASAPQSIPLEQYF,TGTGCCAGCGCCCCGCAGAGCATCCCTCTTGAGCAGTACTTC
TRBD1,TRBJ2-2,few,TRBV9,CASSGRQGPSQTNTGELFF,TGTGCCAGCAGCGGAAGACAGGGGCCGTCCCAAACGAACACCGGGGAGCTGTTTTTT
-,TRBJ2-1,-,TRBV7-6,CASSLNRDNEQFF,TGTGCCAGCAGCCTCAACAGGGACAATGAGCAGTTCTTC
TRBD1,TRBJ1-6,few,TRBV7-9,CASSLWEGTGVSPLHF,TGTGCCAGCAGCTTATGGGAGGGGACAGGGGTATCACCCCTCCACTTT